The 17 T cell receptor beta chains below were found in one sample sequenced in a study of OX40 agonist ivuxolimab in advanced cancers. The library was made by the immunoSEQ multiplex PCR assay. TCRdb's version of the immuneACCESS table is confined to in-frame rearrangements and falls short of the full clone set. An unresolved V gene accounts for under half of the shortfall where checked; the remainder is of unknown origin. This sample gives some 70,000 clones in total; about four fifths of them show up just once. 0.95% to 1.5% of the sample comes from the top ten. The sample was CD4+ or CD8+ T cells sorted from blood, taken in a trial of the OX40 agonist ivuxolimab. The receptors stem from an adult with an advanced solid tumor such as melanoma, head and neck, liver or kidney cancer.

The V gene is TRBV5-1, the J gene TRBJ1-1; no reliable D call. V was trimmed by 0 bases and J by 4 bases, leaving 13 bases between them. CDR1 and CDR2 (germline): SGHRS, YFSETQ. This CDR3 region has 15 residues. The CDR3 region is CASSLEGFQPTEAFF. Here the CDR3 DNA reads TGCGCCAGCAGCTTGGAAGGGTTCCAGCCCACTGAAGCTTTCTTT.

The chain uses TRBV19 and TRBJ1-4, with TRBD1 matching over 9 bases. The CDR3 loop spans 14 amino acids. CDR1 and CDR2 (germline): LNHDA, SQIVND (reference sequence). J was trimmed by 3 bases and V by 7 bases; bases with no gene match: 3. In nucleotides, the CDR3 is TGTGCCAGTAAGGGGACAGGGCCTAATGAAAAACTGTTTTTT. Its protein is CASKGTGPNEKLFF.

V is TRBV7-2 and J is TRBJ2-7; the D gene could be TRBD1 or TRBD2 (5 bases each). The CDR3 covers 14 residues. The V end was cut by 5 bases, the J end by 7 bases, with 18 bases between. Germline CDR1 SGHTA, CDR2 FQGNSA. The CDR3 loop reads CASSLGARVGEQYF. In DNA, the CDR3 is TGTGCCAGCAGCCTCGGGGCGCGGGTGGGAGAGCAGTACTTC.

The chain uses TRBV7-2 and TRBJ2-3, with D unresolved. Trimming cost V 8 bases and J 5 bases, with 11 bases left between them. The germline CDR1 and CDR2 sequences are SGHTA and FQGNSA. The CDR3 is 12 residues long. This CDR3 reads CASSLFGDTQYF. As DNA, the CDR3 is TGTGCCAGCTCGCTTTTTGGAGATACGCAGTATTTT. The entire variable domain, with the rest obtained from reference TRBV7-2 and TRBJ2-3, is as follows: GAGVSQSPSNKVTEKGKDVELRCDPISGHTALYWYRQSLGQGLEFLIYFQGNSAPDKSGLPSDRFSAERTGGSVSTLTIQRTQQEDSAVYLCASSLFGDTQYFGPGTRLTVL.

The chain joins TRBV25-1 to TRBJ2-6; D is ambiguous. CDR1 and CDR2 from the germline V gene are MGHDK and SYGVNS. Trimming stripped 1 base from V and 2 bases from J, with 6 bases between. This CDR3 region has 15 residues. The CDR3 DNA follows: TGTGCCAGCAGTGAATGGTCAGCTGGGGCCAACGTCCTGACTTTC. Protein: CASSEWSAGANVLTF.

The V and J genes are TRBV15 and TRBJ2-7; D uncertain. The V gene lost 0 bases and the J gene lost 1 base, with 7 bases spanning the gap. This CDR3 comprises 14 residues. CDR1 LNHNV and CDR2 YYDKDF come from the germline V gene (reference sequence). CDR3: CATSRDLGSYEQYF. The CDR3 nucleotides read TGTGCCACCAGCAGAGATCTGGGATCCTACGAGCAGTACTTC.

The J gene is TRBJ1-2, the V gene TRBV5-1; 7 nucleotides match TRBD1. There are 14 residues in the CDR3. CDR1 is SGHRS, CDR2 YFSETQ, per germline. J was trimmed by 7 bases and V by 0 bases; bases with no gene match: 6. CDR3 coding DNA: TGCGCCAGCAGCTTGGAACAGGGGTATCGTGGCTACACCTTC. This translates into CASSLEQGYRGYTF.

This clone has only a few counts. This chain links TRBV5-6 with TRBJ2-7; 11 nucleotides agree with TRBD2. Germline CDR1 SGHDT, CDR2 YYEEEE. The trim removed 4 bases at V and 3 bases at J, leaving 3 bases unmatched. The CDR3 runs to 14 residues. CDR3 sequence reads: CASSPGTSGYEQYF. In DNA, the CDR3 is TGTGCCAGCAGCCCCGGGACTAGCGGCTACGAGCAGTACTTC.

The chain has TRBV7-2 and TRBJ2-7; D gene unclear. This CDR3 spans 15 amino acids. The V gene's germline CDR1 is SGHTA and CDR2 FQGNSA. V gave up 1 base and J gave up 0 bases, with 10 bases separating them. CDR3 in DNA: TGTGCCAGCAGCTTAGACGCCACCCGCTCCTACGAGCAGTACTTC. Translating gives CASSLDATRSYEQYF.

This chain connects TRBV7-2 to TRBJ2-2, with D perhaps matching TRBD2 (6 bases). The CDR3 covers 14 residues. The germline gives CDR1 SGHTA, CDR2 FQGNSA. With 5 bases removed from V and 3 bases from J, the gap between germline ends came to 10 bases. CDR3 loop: CASSAASDTGELFF. CDR3 in DNA: TGTGCCAGCAGCGCCGCTAGCGACACCGGGGAGCTGTTTTTT.

The gene calls are TRBV4-3 and TRBJ2-3; D not resolved. The CDR3 has 15 amino acids. The germline V and J ends were trimmed by 0 bases and 4 bases, with 11 bases remaining between them. Per the germline V gene, CDR1 is LGHNA and CDR2 is YSLEER. The CDR3 region has the DNA TGCGCCAGCAGCCAAGATTTCGGCAATGCAGATACGCAGTATTTT. It encodes CASSQDFGNADTQYF.

This clone was detected only a few times. The gene calls are TRBV19 and TRBJ1-2, with D perhaps TRBD1 (5 bases). The CDR3 spans 14 residues. The V gene lost 4 bases and the J gene lost 8 bases, with 17 bases spanning the gap. Germline values: CDR1 LNHDA, CDR2 SQIVND (reference sequence). The CDR3 nucleotides read TGTGCCAGTAGTAGAAGCGGCAGGGCCTACGGCTACACCTTC. Its protein product is CASSRSGRAYGYTF.

The CDR3 region is CASGTRQGRSYNEQFF. CDR3 coding DNA: TGTGCCAGCGGCACCAGACAGGGTCGTTCCTACAATGAGCAGTTCTTC. The rearrangement uses TRBV2 and TRBJ2-1; TRBD1 matches at 7 bases. This CDR3 spans 16 amino acids. Germline V gene sequence: CDR1 SNHLY, CDR2 FYNNEI. V trimming: 8 bases; J trimming: 1 base; junction bases outside the gene matches: 11.

The rearrangement joins TRBV6-9 to TRBJ2-7; 10 bases map to TRBD1. Germline loops: CDR1 MNHGY, CDR2 SVAAGI. The junction had 20 bases not matched to a gene; V was cut back by 6 bases and J by 3 bases. This CDR3 region has 19 residues. CDR3 sequence (DNA): TGTGCCAGCAGCTACATGACAGGGGGCGCGAGGCTTTTCATCTACGAGCAGTACTTC. It yields the protein CASSYMTGGARLFIYEQYF.

The chain carries TRBV9 and TRBJ1-1; perhaps TRBD1 as D (6 bases). Germline V gives CDR1 SGDLS, CDR2 YYNGEE. V lost 0 bases to trimming and J lost 5 bases, with 11 bases between them. This CDR3 region has 14 residues. The CDR3 sequence is CASSVEGGVTEAFF. In DNA form, the CDR3 reads TGTGCCAGCAGCGTAGAAGGGGGTGTTACTGAAGCTTTCTTT. The complete variable domain, with remaining parts taken from reference TRBV9 and TRBJ1-1, reads DSGVTQTPKHLITATGQRVTLRCSPRSGDLSVYWYQQSLDQGLQFLIQYYNGEERAKGNILERFSAQQFPDLHSELNLSSLELGDSALYFCASSVEGGVTEAFFGQGTRLTVV.

This chain links TRBV18 with TRBJ2-5, with 7 bases that match TRBD1. This CDR3 region has 15 residues. Looked up from germline, CDR1 is KGHSH and CDR2 is LQKENI. V gave up 6 bases and J gave up 3 bases; unmatched junction bases: 10. CDR3 sequence: CASSLEKGQEETQYF. For the CDR3, the DNA is TGTGCCAGCTCGCTAGAGAAAGGACAGGAAGAGACCCAGTACTTC.

This rearrangement joins TRBV13 to TRBJ2-7; D gene uncertain. V gave up 5 bases and J gave up 6 bases, with 11 bases separating them. CDR3 length: 12 amino acids. Germline V gene lookup returns CDR1 PRHDT and CDR2 FYEKMQ (reference sequence). The CDR3 DNA is TGTGCCAGCAGCCTGACCCGTTTCGAGCAGTACTTC. Its translation: CASSLTRFEQYF.